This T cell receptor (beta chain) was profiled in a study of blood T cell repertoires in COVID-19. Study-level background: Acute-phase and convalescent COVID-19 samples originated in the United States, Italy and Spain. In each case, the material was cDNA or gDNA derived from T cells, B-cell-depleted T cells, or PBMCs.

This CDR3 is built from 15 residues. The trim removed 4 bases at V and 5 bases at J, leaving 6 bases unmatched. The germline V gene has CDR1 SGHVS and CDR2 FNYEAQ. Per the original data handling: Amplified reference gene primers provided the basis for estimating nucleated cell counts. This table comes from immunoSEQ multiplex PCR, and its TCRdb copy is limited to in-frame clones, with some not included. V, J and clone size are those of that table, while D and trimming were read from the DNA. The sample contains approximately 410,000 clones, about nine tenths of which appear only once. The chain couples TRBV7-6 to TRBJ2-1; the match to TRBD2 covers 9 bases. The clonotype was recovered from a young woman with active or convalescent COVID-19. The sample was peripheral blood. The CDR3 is CASSSIAGEDNEQFF. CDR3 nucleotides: TGTGCCAGCAGCTCCATAGCGGGAGAGGACAATGAGCAGTTCTTC.